This TCR beta chain derives from a study of T cell responses to AZD1222 COVID-19 vaccine (dated by TCRdb to about 2021). Describing the broader study: Because spike-specific TCR depth and breadth did not differ between the two schedules, AZD1222 recipients who got a second dose at roughly 4 weeks were pooled with those who got a second dose at roughly 12 weeks. A total of 233 trial participants underwent TCR sequencing, of whom some 200 had received two doses of AZD1222 and about 26 had received two doses of the MenACWY control vaccine. Trial participants were enrolled by age into subgroups of 18-55, 56-69 and 70-plus years, and about 150, 27 and 61 TCR-sequenced participants, respectively, were included in these subgroups. Overall study outcomes, separate from this receptor: Conclusions about previously exposed vaccinees were limited because only six AZD1222 recipients were SARS-CoV-2 seropositive at baseline. Vaccine-associated CD4 TCRs spanned the whole spike protein, with dominant responses in regions 160-218 and 743-854. In the small 56-69-year group, the increase in depth fell short of significance, most likely because of low power. Participants were mostly white British and included more females than males, and it was suggested by the authors that clonal diversity may have been underestimated. Epitopes outside the regions mutated in the B.1.351 and B.1.1.7 variants were reportedly recognized by nearly half of the unique spike-specific TCRs. Because no samples from the day 14 peak response were available, repertoires could be characterized only after the peak T cell response. After two AZD1222 doses, spike-specific TCR breadth and depth were significantly higher than at day 0 and than in MenACWY recipients.

The CDR3 regions of human TCRbeta chains were subjected to immunosequencing. Per the original workflow: TCRs in the repertoires were compared against a reference library of SARS-CoV-2-specific TCRs that had been generated with the MIRA antigen-specificity platform. Breadth was defined as the fraction of unique TCRs that were SARS-CoV-2-associated. Depth was defined as the fraction of total T cells that were SARS-CoV-2-associated. Each spike-specific TCR was assigned to its reactive spike region and to a CD4 or CD8 class using the MIRA data. Log10-transformed breadth and depth values were compared by one-way ANOVA with Sidak's multiple comparisons tests. TCRdb's version of the immuneACCESS table is confined to in-frame rearrangements and falls short of the full clone set. An unresolved V gene accounts for under half of the shortfall where checked; the remainder is of unknown origin. V and J calls and clone size come straight from that table; D and trimming were deduced from the DNA. This sample has roughly 70,000 clones in its table, and roughly 90% of those were observed once. Over 2% of the sample is taken by the ten largest.

Points on this clone: What this receptor recognizes is not known. Per-base quality was not reported, and no clone a single base away is much larger than it.

The time point label, read with the paper, signifies: baseline before first vaccination. Vaccinee samples were obtained from the UK trials COV001 and COV002, which included a single-blind randomized controlled phase 2/3 trial of AZD1222 (ChAdOx1 nCoV-19) in healthy adults. For TCRbeta chain sequencing, PBMC samples were collected from trial participants at day 0 and at day 28 after the second dose. As encoded in the germline V gene (reference sequence), CDR1 is LNHNV while CDR2 is YYDKDF. Trimming costs V 3 bases and J 11 bases, and their ends lie 23 bases apart. From its cysteine to its phenylalanine, the CDR3 spans 17 amino acids. Only the CDR3 portion is preserved as DNA: 51 bases, with reading frame beginning at the first base.

The sample consisted of peripheral blood, taken on day 0 of AZD1222 vaccination. The clonotype was recovered from an adult in good health. The chain was built from TRBV15 and TRBJ1-6; the D gene is possibly TRBD1, with 6 bases matching. The CDR3 reads CATSRRAQGGGVTPLHF. The nucleotide sequence is TGTGCCACCAGCAGGCGCGCACAGGGTGGGGGGGTTACACCCCTCCACTTT.